Shown below are 5 T cell receptor beta chains from a single sample sequenced in a study of shared clonotypes between healthy human individuals. Measured with immunoSEQ multiplex PCR; TCRdb has only the in-frame clones, and not every one. The data hold a few million clones, with around nine tenths observed a single time. What was sequenced was naive CD4+ T cells sorted from blood. The subset denotes: CD45RA+ positively selected. The receptors stem from a man younger than 30 in good health.

This chain uses TRBV7-2 with TRBJ1-2; D is ambiguous. The CDR3 length is 11 residues. The V end lost 4 bases, the J end lost 4 bases, and 4 bases lay between the germline ends. Per the germline V gene, CDR1 is SGHTA and CDR2 is FQGNSA. The CDR3 loop reads CASSSIYGYTF. For the CDR3, the DNA is TGTGCCAGCAGCTCAATCTATGGCTACACCTTC.

The gene calls are TRBV10-1 and TRBJ1-2; no clear D. Germline V lookup: CDR1 WNHNN, CDR2 SYGVQD (reference sequence). The CDR3 length is 13 residues. V dropped 0 bases and J dropped 4 bases, with 6 bases sitting between them. The CDR3 DNA follows: TGCGCCAGCAGTGAGTCCGCTCCCTATGGCTACACCTTC. Translation: CASSESAPYGYTF.

The chain is built from TRBV2 and TRBJ1-1; no reliable D call. The CDR3 is made up of 14 amino acids. The germline V gene encodes CDR1 SNHLY and CDR2 FYNNEI. V was trimmed by 5 bases and J by 2 bases, leaving 12 bases between them. CDR3 sequence reads: CASSPDGVNTEAFF. CDR3 nucleotide sequence: TGTGCCAGCAGTCCTGACGGAGTCAACACTGAAGCTTTCTTT.

This clone was found once. The CDR3 sequence is CASSPRTDGYEQYF. The CDR3 DNA follows: TGTGCCAGCAGTCCCCGGACGGACGGCTACGAGCAGTACTTC. The rearrangement links TRBV7-8 to TRBJ2-7, with no clear D. With 6 bases removed from V and 3 bases from J, the gap between germline ends came to 15 bases. Germline V gene lookup returns CDR1 SGHVS and CDR2 FQNEAQ. The CDR3 spans 14 residues.

CDR3 nucleotides: TGCGCCAGCAGTGAGGGGTTGCGGGGCATCACAGATACGCAGTATTTT. This codes for CASSEGLRGITDTQYF. V usage is TRBV10-2 and J usage is TRBJ2-3; maybe TRBD2 (6 bases). CDR1 WSHSY and CDR2 SAAADI come from the germline V gene. V lost 2 bases to trimming and J lost 2 bases, with 14 bases between them. CDR3 size: 16 residues.